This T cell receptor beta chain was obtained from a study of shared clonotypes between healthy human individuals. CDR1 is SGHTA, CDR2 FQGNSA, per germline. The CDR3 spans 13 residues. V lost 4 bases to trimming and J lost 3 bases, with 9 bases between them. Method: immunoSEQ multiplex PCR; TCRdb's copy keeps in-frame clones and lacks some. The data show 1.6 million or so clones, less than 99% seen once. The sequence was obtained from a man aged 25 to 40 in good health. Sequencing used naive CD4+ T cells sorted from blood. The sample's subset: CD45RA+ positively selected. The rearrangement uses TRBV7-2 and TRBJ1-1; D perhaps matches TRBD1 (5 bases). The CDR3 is CASSSRVHTEAFF. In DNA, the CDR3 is TGTGCCAGCAGCTCCAGGGTTCACACTGAAGCTTTCTTT.